A single sample gave rise to the 22 T cell receptor beta chains below, sequenced in a study of control samples from healthy donors and cancer patients. TCRdb's table, derived via immunoSEQ multiplex PCR, lists solely in-frame clones and lacks some. This repertoire shows over 100,000 clones, over 80% found once; its top ten account for 2.1%. The sequenced material came from blood. The receptor set was obtained from a woman in her forties or fifties in good health.

This clone was counted only a few times. A junction end diverges from the germline sequence, so it may reflect a read error. The gene calls are TRBV28 and TRBJ1-1; TRBD1 matches at 7 bases. The CDR3 length is 12 residues. Germline CDR1 MDHEN, CDR2 SYDVKM. Written as DNA, the CDR3 is TGTGCCACAGGGGGGCTGAACAGTGAAGCTTTCTTT. Its translation is CATGGLNSEAFF.

The V and J genes are TRBV7-2 and TRBJ2-3, with D perhaps TRBD2 (5 bases). Germline loops: CDR1 SGHTA, CDR2 FQGNSA. The CDR3 has 15 amino acids. V shed 4 bases and J shed 2 bases, with 13 bases lying between them. CDR3 sequence reads: CASSSGELATDTQYF. The CDR3 DNA reads TGTGCCAGCAGCTCCGGGGAGCTAGCCACAGATACGCAGTATTTT.

The CDR3 bases are TGTGCCAGCAGCCCCCTGATGGGGGGGGGTACAGATACGCAGTATTTT. Its translation: CASSPLMGGGTDTQYF. The chain combines TRBV5-5 with TRBJ2-3; 7 positions match TRBD2. Losses at the gene ends were 4 bases for V and 3 bases for J; bases not matched to a gene: 11. In germline, CDR1 is SGHKS, CDR2 YYEKEE (reference sequence). The CDR3 totals 16 residues.

This chain connects TRBV21-1 to TRBJ1-2. TRBV21-1 is a known pseudogene. This CDR3 comprises 15 residues. The CDR3 coding sequence is TGTGCCAGCAGCAAACGACAATTTGGGACCTATGGCTACACCTTC. Its protein product is CASSKRQFGTYGYTF.

This clone is a singleton in its sample. This rearrangement joins TRBV29-1 to TRBJ2-1; 7 nucleotides match TRBD1. The CDR3 has 14 amino acids. Germline V gives CDR1 SQVTM, CDR2 ANQGSEA. J was trimmed by 3 bases and V by 7 bases; bases with no gene match: 9. The CDR3 sequence: CSAPGQWGYNEQFF. Here the CDR3 DNA reads TGCAGCGCACCGGGACAGTGGGGCTACAATGAGCAGTTCTTC.

J is TRBJ1-1 and V is TRBV27, with TRBD1 matching 8 bases. Germline V CDR1 and CDR2: MNHEY, SMNVEV (reference sequence). The CDR3 has 16 amino acids. With 5 bases clipped from V and 0 bases from J, the junction kept 8 bases outside the gene matches. DNA of the CDR3: TGTGCCAGCAGTACCGACAGGGGAATTGTGAACACTGAAGCTTTCTTT. Protein product: CASSTDRGIVNTEAFF.

V usage is TRBV19 and J usage is TRBJ1-4; D is unclear. The germline V and J ends were trimmed by 1 base and 14 bases, with 14 bases remaining between them. The CDR3 is 13 residues long. In germline, CDR1 is LNHDA, CDR2 SQIVND (reference sequence). The CDR3 DNA follows: TGTGCCAGTAGTATAGGAGTGGCGGGAGGCCTGTTTTTT. Residues: CASSIGVAGGLFF. The full variable domain, with the rest looked up from reference TRBV19 and TRBJ1-4, is DGGITQSPKYLFRKEGQNVTLSCEQNLNHDAMYWYRQDPGQGLRLIYYSQIVNDFQKGDIAEGYSVSREKKESFPLTVTSAQKNPTAFYLCASSIGVAGGLFFGSGTQLSVL.

The rearrangement uses TRBV24-1 and TRBJ1-1; 9 bases fit TRBD1. The V and J ends lost 4 bases and 3 bases, in that order; junction bases with no gene match: 5. Germline V gene data show CDR1 as KGHDR and CDR2 as SFDVKD. This CDR3 spans 15 amino acids. CDR3 sequence: CATSDPTGGDTEAFF. CDR3 in DNA: TGTGCCACCAGTGACCCGACAGGGGGGGACACTGAAGCTTTCTTT.

This chain joins TRBV10-2 and TRBJ2-1, with 12 bases identical to TRBD1. The V segment lost 6 bases and the J segment 8 bases; nucleotides outside the gene matches: 11. CDR1 and CDR2 from the germline V gene are WSHSY and SAAADI. This CDR3 comprises 16 residues. DNA for the CDR3: TGCGCCAGCAGGGAAACGGGACAGGGGGCGGTGGATGAGCAGTTCTTC. Translation gives CASRETGQGAVDEQFF.

The chain employs TRBV6-2 or TRBV6-3 and TRBJ2-2; D is uncertain. Germline CDR1 reads MNHEY; CDR2 reads SVGEGT. Trimming removed 3 bases at V and 1 base at J, with 18 bases between. The CDR3 is made up of 18 amino acids. The CDR3 reads CASSYLGFGRGNTGELFF. The DNA of the CDR3 is TGTGCCAGCAGTTATCTTGGGTTTGGACGCGGGAACACCGGGGAGCTGTTTTTT.

This clone occurred once. This sequence joins TRBV5-4 and TRBJ1-2, with 9 bases identical to TRBD1. Germline lookup yields CDR1 SGHNT and CDR2 YYREEE (reference sequence). J gave up 7 bases and V 1 base, and 8 bases lay outside the gene matches. This CDR3 comprises 15 residues. CDR3 amino acids: CASSLRGTGIPGYTF. In DNA, the CDR3 is TGTGCCAGCAGCTTGAGGGGGACAGGGATCCCTGGCTACACCTTC. The variable domain in full, completed from reference TRBV5-4 and TRBJ1-2, reads ETGVTQSPTHLIKTRGQQVTLRCSSQSGHNTVSWYQQALGQGPQFIFQYYREEENGRGNFPPRFSGLQFPNYSSELNVNALELDDSALYLCASSLRGTGIPGYTFGSGTRLTVV.

The chain has TRBV6-7 and TRBJ1-3, with TRBD1 matching over 9 bases. TRBV6-7 is filed as an ORF, its function uncertain. V lost 5 bases, J lost 0 bases, and 11 bases stayed unmatched. This CDR3 is built from 18 residues. The CDR3 nucleotides are TGTGCCAGCAGTAAGACAGGGGGTGAAACACACTCTGGAAACACCATATATTTT. It encodes CASSKTGGETHSGNTIYF.

J is TRBJ1-4 and V is TRBV28; tentatively, D is TRBD1 (6 bases). The V and J ends lost 5 bases and 8 bases respectively, with 12 bases between them. The CDR3 loop spans 13 amino acids. CDR1 is MDHEN and CDR2 is SYDVKM in the germline V gene. The CDR3 nucleotides are TGTGCCAGCAGTAGGGGGGGATGGGAAAAACTGTTTTTT. This encodes CASSRGGWEKLFF. Full variable domain (remainder filled in from reference TRBV28 and TRBJ1-4): DVKVTQSSRYLVKRTGEKVFLECVQDMDHENMFWYRQDPGLGLRLIYFSYDVKMKEKGDIPEGYSVSREKKERFSLILESASTNQTSMYLCASSRGGWEKLFFGSGTQLSVL.

The chain uses TRBV6-5 and TRBJ1-1; D unresolved. Deletions cut 7 bases from V and 3 bases from J, with 6 bases between. The CDR3 has 11 amino acids. Germline V CDR1 and CDR2: MNHEY, SVGAGI. The CDR3 loop is CASNFDTEAFF. Here the CDR3 DNA reads TGTGCCAGCAATTTCGACACTGAAGCTTTCTTT.

The rearrangement joins TRBV27 to TRBJ1-1; D possibly corresponds to TRBD1 (5 bases). V was clipped by 2 bases and J by 7 bases, with 23 bases between them. This CDR3 contains 17 residues. Germline V CDR1 and CDR2: MNHEY, SMNVEV (reference sequence). Here the CDR3 DNA reads TGTGCCAGCAGTTTAATGACGACCTTTGGGCAGGGCAATGAAGCTTTCTTT. Protein: CASSLMTTFGQGNEAFF.

V and J are TRBV10-1 and TRBJ2-1, with 8 bases matching TRBD2. The V gene end was trimmed by 4 bases and the J gene end by 9 bases; junction bases not matched to a gene: 8. Germline lookup yields CDR1 WNHNN and CDR2 SYGVQD (reference sequence). CDR3 length: 14 amino acids. CDR3 protein: CASSVLAGSGEQFF. CDR3 DNA sequence: TGCGCCAGCAGTGTTCTAGCGGGCTCTGGTGAGCAGTTCTTC.

CDR3 sequence reads: CAWRLAGGPGTQYF. The DNA of the CDR3 is TGTGCCTGGAGGTTAGCGGGAGGGCCGGGGACGCAGTATTTT. J is TRBJ2-3 and V is TRBV30; 11 bases fit TRBD2. The CDR3 runs to 14 residues. J gave up 9 bases and V 3 bases, and 8 bases lay outside the gene matches. Germline CDR1 is GTSNPN and CDR2 is SVGIG (reference sequence).

The chain links TRBV27 to TRBJ2-7; a weak D match, TRBD1 (6 bases). The germline gives CDR1 MNHEY, CDR2 SMNVEV (reference sequence). The CDR3 is made up of 16 amino acids. V lost 4 bases and J 0 bases, leaving 16 bases between the germline ends. The chain's CDR3 is CASSSQGQGDSYEQYF. The CDR3, as DNA: TGTGCCAGCAGTTCACAGGGTCAAGGAGACTCCTACGAGCAGTACTTC.

V usage is TRBV5-1 and J usage is TRBJ2-6; D may match TRBD1 or TRBD2 (7 bases each). V was trimmed by 3 bases and J by 2 bases, leaving 15 bases between them. The CDR3 runs to 17 residues. CDR1 is SGHRS, CDR2 YFSETQ, per germline. The CDR3 region is CASSYQGGGAGANVLTF. The CDR3 DNA reads TGCGCCAGCAGCTACCAGGGAGGGGGCGCTGGGGCCAACGTCCTGACTTTC.

V usage is TRBV19 and J usage is TRBJ1-2; the match to TRBD1 covers 7 bases. The germline V gene has CDR1 LNHDA and CDR2 SQIVND (reference sequence). CDR3 length equals 15 residues. V was clipped by 5 bases and J by 5 bases; unmatched bases: 11. The CDR3 coding sequence is TGTGCCAGTAGTGGGGGGACAGAAGGACCTTATGGCTACACCTTC. Translation gives CASSGGTEGPYGYTF.

The genes are TRBV2 and TRBJ1-2; D gene ambiguous. The CDR3 is made up of 10 amino acids. From germline, CDR1 is SNHLY and CDR2 FYNNEI. V was cut by 11 bases and J by 8 bases, with 12 bases left in between. The CDR3 bases are TGTGCCCTTTTGGCACGGGGCTACACCTTC. It codes for CALLARGYTF.

The chain is built from TRBV3-1 (or the pseudogene TRBV3-2) and TRBJ2-7; unclear D gene. V was clipped by 1 base and J by 4 bases, with 8 bases between them. The CDR3 spans 13 residues. Germline values: CDR1 LGHDT, CDR2 YNNKEL (reference sequence). The CDR3 nucleotides read TGTGCCAGCAGCCAAGTGAATCTTTACGAGCAGTACTTC. Its translation is CASSQVNLYEQYF.